The TCR beta chain under discussion was sequenced for a study of CD4 T cells in relation to SARS-CoV-2 and coronaviruses. Clones were sequenced by immunoSEQ multiplex PCR, and TCRdb holds only the in-frame ones, with some missing. The table lists around 62,000 clones, approximately 94% of them singletons. Unexposed donor CD4+ T cells date from about 2011-2018, before the COVID-19 pandemic. This CDR3 is built from 13 residues. Germline V gene sequence: CDR1 SGHVS, CDR2 FNYEAQ. Trimming shortened V by 1 base and J by 3 bases, and 7 bases separated the two germline ends. This sequence originates from a human donor in good health. V usage is TRBV7-6 and J usage is TRBJ2-7, with D perhaps being TRBD1 or TRBD2 (5 bases each). Sample: naive CD4+ T cells from PBMCs. Subset here: naive CD4+ T cells isolated by negative enrichment. As DNA, the CDR3 is TGTGCCAGCAGCTTAGGGGGGATCTACGAGCAGTACTTC. Protein sequence: CASSLGGIYEQYF.